What follows is one TCR beta chain and its context. The data were taken from a study of control samples from healthy donors and cancer patients. The germline V gene has CDR1 LGHNA and CDR2 YNFKEQ. Unmatched junction bases numbered 7, after V lost 3 bases and J lost 2 bases. The CDR3 contains 15 residues. The table came from immunoSEQ multiplex PCR; TCRdb's copy has only in-frame clones and leaves some out. Of 100,000 to 150,000 clones listed, roughly 90% are singletons. Sequences were obtained from blood. The J gene is TRBJ2-7, the V gene TRBV4-2; 7 bases align to TRBD2. This sequence originates from a man younger than 35 in good health. The CDR3 loop is CASSQGREGPYEQYF. CDR3 nucleotide sequence: TGTGCCAGCAGCCAGGGGAGGGAGGGGCCCTACGAGCAGTACTTC.